One sample yielded the 29 T cell receptor beta chains listed below, sequenced in a study of blood T cell repertoires in COVID-19. Using immunoSEQ multiplex PCR, the repertoire was profiled, and TCRdb retains in-frame clones only, with some absent. The table shows roughly 250,000 clones, with roughly 84% occurring only once. The material sequenced was peripheral blood. All receptors derive from a human donor in a cohort sampled during active COVID-19.

The chain combines TRBV4-3 with TRBJ2-3; TRBD2 agrees at 8 bases. V was clipped by 2 bases and J by 0 bases; unmatched bases: 13. The CDR3 is made up of 19 amino acids. CDR1 is LGHNA, CDR2 YSLEER, per germline. The CDR3 DNA follows: TGCGCCAGCAGCCAATCTTTGGGGTTGGCTAGCGGGAGCACAGATACGCAGTATTTT. It is translated as CASSQSLGLASGSTDTQYF.

The rearrangement joins TRBV29-1 to TRBJ2-2; no clear D gene. Trimming cost V 4 bases and J 1 base, with 10 bases left between them. CDR1 is SQVTM, CDR2 ANQGSEA, per germline. This CDR3 is 14 amino acids long. In DNA form, the CDR3 reads TGCAGCGTTGCAACACAGAAGAACACCGGGGAGCTGTTTTTT. Amino acid sequence: CSVATQKNTGELFF.

This clone has just one count. The gene calls are TRBV27 and TRBJ2-7; 7 nucleotides agree with TRBD2. Looked up from germline, CDR1 is MNHEY and CDR2 is SMNVEV (reference sequence). J gave up 1 base and V 4 bases, and 7 bases lay outside the gene matches. This CDR3 is built from 15 residues. The CDR3 DNA follows: TGTGCCAGCAGTTCTAGAGCGGGGTTATCCTACGAGCAGTACTTC. It yields the protein CASSSRAGLSYEQYF.

The CDR3 DNA sequence: TGCAGCGTGCCCTCCTCCCTAGGGGGCTCTGAAGCTTTCTTT. It yields the protein CSVPSSLGGSEAFF. The chain is built from TRBV29-1 and TRBJ1-1; 7 positions agree with TRBD1. V was clipped by 6 bases and J by 6 bases; unmatched bases: 13. CDR1 SQVTM and CDR2 ANQGSEA come from the germline V gene. The CDR3 is 14 amino acids.

The rearrangement joins TRBV5-1 to TRBJ2-4, with 7 nucleotides matching TRBD1. The J segment lost 2 bases and the V segment lost 0 bases, leaving 11 bases of the junction unmatched. This CDR3 is 18 amino acids long. Germline V CDR1 and CDR2: SGHRS, YFSETQ. The CDR3: CASSLAHAGGGTKNIQYF. The CDR3 nucleotides are TGCGCCAGCAGCTTGGCCCATGCAGGGGGTGGGACCAAAAACATTCAGTACTTC.

The chain carries TRBV4-1 and TRBJ2-7; a possible D gene is TRBD2 (6 bases). The CDR3 is 15 residues long. Germline CDR1 is MGHRA and CDR2 is YSYEKL. The V end lost 0 bases, the J end lost 6 bases, and 15 bases lay between the germline ends. The CDR3, as DNA: TGCGCCAGCAGCCAAGATATGGGACTCCCAGTCGAGCAGTACTTC. This encodes CASSQDMGLPVEQYF.

This clone has only a few counts. The chain uses TRBV19 and TRBJ1-1; the match to TRBD1 covers 9 bases. After removal of 4 bases from V and 4 bases from J, the junction contained 10 bases not matched to a gene. The length of the CDR3 is 16 residues. Per germline, CDR1 LNHDA and CDR2 SQIVND (reference sequence). CDR3 nucleotides: TGTGCCAGTAGTACAACAGGGGGCGGTGGTATCACTGAAGCTTTCTTT. It encodes CASSTTGGGGITEAFF.

The V call is TRBV11-1, the J call TRBJ2-7; 7 bases fit TRBD1. This CDR3 has 16 amino acids. Per the germline V gene, CDR1 is SGHAT and CDR2 is FQDESV (reference sequence). V lost 5 bases and J lost 0; bases outside the gene matches: 10. CDR3 protein: CASSAGLDRSSYEQYF. In nucleotides, the CDR3 is TGTGCCAGCAGCGCTGGTCTGGACAGGAGCTCCTACGAGCAGTACTTC. Full variable domain (remainder filled in from reference TRBV11-1 and TRBJ2-7): EAEVAQSPRYKITEKSQAVAFWCDPISGHATLYWYRQILGQGPELLVQFQDESVVDDSQLPKDRFSAERLKGVDSTLKIQPAELGDSAMYLCASSAGLDRSSYEQYFGPGTRLTVT.

This clone came up a few times. The rearrangement uses TRBV12-5 and TRBJ2-7, with no clear D. The V gene lost 7 bases and the J gene lost 2 bases, with 12 bases spanning the gap. The CDR3 spans 13 residues. Germline V CDR1 and CDR2: LGHNT, FRNRAP. The CDR3 sequence is CASAMELTYEQYF. CDR3 nucleotide sequence: TGTGCTAGTGCCATGGAGTTGACCTACGAGCAGTACTTC.

The rearrangement links TRBV20-1 to TRBJ2-2, with 10 bases fitting TRBD2. V lost 3 bases and J lost 2; bases outside the gene matches: 3. The germline V gene encodes CDR1 DFQATT and CDR2 SNEGSKA (reference sequence). The CDR3 spans 15 residues. In nucleotides, the CDR3 is TGCAGTGCTAGTCGGACTAGCGGAAACACCGGGGAGCTGTTTTTT. As protein: CSASRTSGNTGELFF.

This clone has only a few counts. The chain is built from TRBV4-1 and TRBJ1-4, with unresolved D. CDR1 and CDR2 from the germline V gene are MGHRA and YSYEKL. With 1 base removed from V and 4 bases from J, the gap between germline ends came to 13 bases. This CDR3 comprises 16 residues. In DNA, the CDR3 is TGCGCCAGCAGCCAAGGTGGTGCAGGCGTTAATGAAAAACTGTTTTTT. Residues: CASSQGGAGVNEKLFF.

J is TRBJ2-1 and V is TRBV5-5; 9 bases fit TRBD2. V lost 6 bases to trimming and J lost 2 bases; unmatched junction nucleotides: 6. The germline CDR1 and CDR2 sequences are SGHKS and YYEKEE (reference sequence). The CDR3 is made up of 15 amino acids. As DNA, the CDR3 is TGTGCCAGCATCCTTAGCGGGGGCGCCTACAATGAGCAGTTCTTC. It is translated as CASILSGGAYNEQFF.

About this clone: Relative to the germline gene, one junction end is altered; a read error may explain this. The chain has TRBV10-3 and TRBJ2-5; the D gene is possibly TRBD2 (5 bases). The germline CDR1 and CDR2 sequences are ENHRY and SYGVKD. The CDR3 runs to 15 residues. This CDR3 is CAISGLGAAQEAQYF. The CDR3 bases are TGTGCCATCAGTGGCCTAGGAGCGGCCCAAGAGGCCCAGTACTTC.

The chain couples TRBV28 to TRBJ1-1, with 8 positions matching TRBD1. J gave up 6 bases and V 1 base, and 13 bases lay outside the gene matches. Germline V gene data show CDR1 as MDHEN and CDR2 as SYDVKM. The CDR3 is made up of 17 amino acids. The CDR3 bases are TGTGCCAGCAGTTTATTGAGTCAGGGGGCGATAACACCTGAAGCTTTCTTT. Residues: CASSLLSQGAITPEAFF. Looking up the rest from reference TRBV28 and TRBJ1-1 gives the full variable domain: DVKVTQSSRYLVKRTGEKVFLECVQDMDHENMFWYRQDPGLGLRLIYFSYDVKMKEKGDIPEGYSVSREKKERFSLILESASTNQTSMYLCASSLLSQGAITPEAFFGQGTRLTVV.

This clone was observed once. The chain carries TRBV7-6 and TRBJ2-7; no clear D gene. The CDR3 spans 11 residues. V lost 5 bases to trimming and J lost 3 bases, with 5 bases between them. The germline gives CDR1 SGHVS, CDR2 FNYEAQ. CDR3 amino acids: CASSPGYEQYF. The CDR3 nucleotides are TGTGCCAGCAGCCCGGGCTACGAGCAGTACTTC.

The chain has TRBV9 and TRBJ2-5, with TRBD2 matching over 8 bases. This CDR3 comprises 16 residues. J was trimmed by 2 bases and V by 4 bases; bases with no gene match: 10. Per the germline V gene, CDR1 is SGDLS and CDR2 is YYNGEE. Here the CDR3 reads CASSPGVAGPQETQYF. The CDR3 nucleotides read TGTGCCAGCAGCCCCGGGGTAGCGGGACCGCAAGAGACCCAGTACTTC.

V gene TRBV19 combines with J gene TRBJ1-1; D is perhaps TRBD1 (6 bases). Germline values: CDR1 LNHDA, CDR2 SQIVND (reference sequence). V was cut by 9 bases and J by 4 bases, with 15 bases left in between. The CDR3 has 13 amino acids. CDR3 residues: CASNQQGPTEAFF. The DNA of the CDR3 is TGTGCCAGCAACCAACAGGGACCCACTGAAGCTTTCTTT. The complete variable domain, with remaining parts taken from reference TRBV19 and TRBJ1-1, reads DGGITQSPKYLFRKEGQNVTLSCEQNLNHDAMYWYRQDPGQGLRLIYYSQIVNDFQKGDIAEGYSVSREKKESFPLTVTSAQKNPTAFYLCASNQQGPTEAFFGQGTRLTVV.

V is TRBV4-1 and J is TRBJ2-7; D is perhaps TRBD2 (5 bases). The V end was cut by 0 bases, the J end by 4 bases, with 10 bases between. Germline V gene data show CDR1 as MGHRA and CDR2 as YSYEKL. CDR3 length equals 14 residues. The DNA of the CDR3 is TGCGCCAGCAGCCAAGATAGGACTGGGTACGAGCAGTACTTC. Protein sequence: CASSQDRTGYEQYF.

This clone was counted between two and nine times. This chain links TRBV3-1 (or the pseudogene TRBV3-2) with TRBJ2-7; the match to TRBD1 covers 8 bases. Germline V gene lookup returns CDR1 LGHDT and CDR2 YNNKEL (reference sequence). This CDR3 is 15 amino acids long. Trimming removed 4 bases from V and 3 bases from J; junction bases left unmatched: 8. The CDR3 spells CASSLGQGSVYEQYF. The DNA for the CDR3 is TGTGCCAGCAGCCTCGGACAGGGTAGTGTCTACGAGCAGTACTTC.

The chain has TRBV10-2 and TRBJ1-6, with a weak D call TRBD1 (6 bases). The CDR3 runs to 16 residues. The germline gives CDR1 WSHSY, CDR2 SAAADI. Trimming took off 3 bases at V and 9 bases at J, with 18 bases between the two ends. The CDR3 nucleotides read TGCGCCAGCAGTGATGTACAGGGCATCGCCGGTTCACCCCTCCACTTT. Translating gives CASSDVQGIAGSPLHF.

CDR3 sequence reads: CASSEWTGGSTGELFF. As DNA, the CDR3 is TGTGCCAGCAGTGAATGGACAGGTGGTAGCACCGGGGAGCTGTTTTTT. The chain recombines TRBV25-1 with TRBJ2-2; 7 positions agree with TRBD1. CDR3 length: 16 amino acids. The ends lost 1 base at V and 4 bases at J; junction bases unmatched: 6. CDR1 is MGHDK, CDR2 SYGVNS, per germline.

This sequence joins TRBV18 and TRBJ1-2; 7 bases line up with TRBD1. J lost 8 bases, V lost 4 bases, and 10 bases had no gene match. The germline V gene encodes CDR1 KGHSH and CDR2 LQKENI. The CDR3 is 14 amino acids. CDR3 nucleotide sequence: TGTGCCAGCTCACGCGACAGGGATTCGTTCGGCTACACCTTC. Translated, it gives CASSRDRDSFGYTF.

The rearrangement joins TRBV4-1 to TRBJ2-3; D is unresolved. Germline CDR1 and CDR2: MGHRA and YSYEKL. CDR3 length: 16 residues. Trimming left V 3 bases short and J 4 bases short, with 17 bases between. The CDR3 sequence: CASSQMPGSKADTQYF. CDR3 nucleotides: TGCGCCAGCAGCCAGATGCCGGGTTCAAAGGCAGATACGCAGTATTTT.

This clone is a singleton in its sample. The genes are TRBV28 and TRBJ1-2; 7 nucleotides line up with TRBD1. The V gene's germline CDR1 is MDHEN and CDR2 SYDVKM. The CDR3 runs to 16 residues. J was trimmed by 3 bases and V by 7 bases; bases with no gene match: 14. CDR3 nucleotides: TGTGCCAGCAATGCGTTTGATGGGGACAGTGACTATGGCTACACCTTC. It translates to CASNAFDGDSDYGYTF.

The genes are TRBV6-5 and TRBJ1-3; a possible D gene is TRBD1 (6 bases). The CDR3 loop spans 13 amino acids. Trimming shortened V by 5 bases and J by 4 bases, and 9 bases separated the two germline ends. Germline lookup yields CDR1 MNHEY and CDR2 SVGAGI. The CDR3 DNA reads as TGTGCCAGCAGTCTCCAGGGGGGAAACACCATATATTTT. Protein product: CASSLQGGNTIYF.

This chain links TRBV7-9 with TRBJ2-7; TRBD1 agrees at 10 bases. Losses at the gene ends were 5 bases for V and 4 bases for J; bases not matched to a gene: 5. CDR3 length: 14 amino acids. CDR1 is SEHNR, CDR2 FQNEAQ, per germline (reference sequence). DNA of the CDR3: TGTGCCAGCAGCCGACAGGGGGCGATATACGAGCAGTACTTC. Protein: CASSRQGAIYEQYF.

The chain uses TRBV12-3 or TRBV12-4 and TRBJ2-2; D uncertain. This CDR3 comprises 13 residues. The ends were cut back, 3 bases at V and 5 bases at J, with 7 bases in the middle. The CDR3 spells CASSLVGTGELFF. In DNA form, the CDR3 reads TGTGCCAGCAGTTTGGTCGGGACCGGGGAGCTGTTTTTT.

In this sample, this clone turned up once. The chain recombines TRBV6-6 with TRBJ1-2; TRBD1 might be the D (5 bases). V lost 0 bases and J lost 3, with 8 bases in between. The CDR3 spans 14 residues. Germline CDR1 MNHNY, CDR2 SVGAGI (reference sequence). DNA of the CDR3: TGTGCCAGCAGTTACTCATCAGGGCACTATGGCTACACCTTC. It specifies CASSYSSGHYGYTF.

A few counts support this clone. The rearrangement joins TRBV5-5 to TRBJ1-6; no reliable D call. The CDR3 consists of 13 residues. Trimming shortened V by 1 base and J by 5 bases, and 4 bases separated the two germline ends. Germline V gene data show CDR1 as SGHKS and CDR2 as YYEKEE (reference sequence). The CDR3 sequence: CASSLPDNSPLHF. DNA for the CDR3: TGTGCCAGCAGCTTGCCTGATAATTCACCCCTCCACTTT. Combining the CDR3 with reference TRBV5-5 and TRBJ1-6 gives the whole variable domain DAGVTQSPTHLIKTRGQQVTLRCSPISGHKSVSWYQQVLGQGPQFIFQYYEKEERGRGNFPDRFSARQFPNYSSELNVNALLLGDSALYLCASSLPDNSPLHFGNGTRLTVT.